These 24 T cell receptor beta chains share one sample of origin, sequenced in a study of T cells in Graves' hyperthyroidism and ophthalmopathy. TCR beta CDR3 region amplification was performed from RNA transcripts. First-round RT-PCR of the TCR CDR3 relied on the HTBI primer set. TCRdb called the multiplex PCR reads again in MiXCR, with one record for every CDR3 protein. The repertoire holds about 560,000 distinct CDR3 sequences, with roughly 14% as singletons. The material sequenced was blood. The receptors originated from a woman aged 25 to 45 with Graves' hyperthyroidism.

This clonotype was counted only a few times. V is TRBV7-9 and J is TRBJ2-1; 10 bases align to TRBD2. The CDR3 loop spans 17 amino acids. The V segment lost 2 bases and the J segment 5 bases; nucleotides outside the gene matches: 9. Germline loops: CDR1 SEHNR, CDR2 FQNEAQ (reference sequence). The CDR3 DNA sequence: TGTGCCAGCAGCTTACCCCCGCAGCGGGAGGGCAACAATGAGCAGTTCTTC. Encoded protein: CASSLPPQREGNNEQFF.

This clonotype has at least ten counts. The chain is built from TRBV28 and TRBJ2-1; D gene uncertain. Germline V CDR1 and CDR2: MDHEN, SYDVKM. V was shortened by 6 bases and J by 3 bases, with 6 bases between the two germline ends. The CDR3 has 12 residues. The CDR3 sequence: CASRLGYNEQFF. CDR3 nucleotides: TGTGCCAGCAGACTTGGCTACAATGAGCAGTTCTTC.

Comments on this clonotype: A clone one base away is much larger, so this may be a read error. The chain employs TRBV28 and TRBJ2-2; no reliable D call. V lost 3 bases and J 6 bases, leaving 14 bases between the germline ends. CDR1 is MDHEN and CDR2 is SYDVKM in the germline V gene. CDR3 length: 15 amino acids. The CDR3 loop is CASSFFPLGPGELFF. The CDR3 nucleotides are TGTGCCAGCAGTTTCTTTCCCCTAGGTCCCGGGGAGCTGTTTTTT. Looking up the rest from reference TRBV28 and TRBJ2-2 gives the full variable domain: DVKVTQSSRYLVKRTGEKVFLECVQDMDHENMFWYRQDPGLGLRLIYFSYDVKMKEKGDIPEGYSVSREKKERFSLILESASTNQTSMYLCASSFFPLGPGELFFGEGSRLTVL.

This clonotype occurred a few times. V gene TRBV30 combines with J gene TRBJ1-1, with D possibly being TRBD1 (5 bases). In germline, CDR1 is GTSNPN, CDR2 SVGIG (reference sequence). V was shortened by 4 bases and J by 0 bases, with 15 bases between the two germline ends. The CDR3 covers 15 residues. DNA of the CDR3: TGTGCCTGGAACTTTCCGGGACCTTTGAACACTGAAGCTTTCTTT. Translated, it gives CAWNFPGPLNTEAFF.

This clonotype has ten or more counts. V usage is TRBV5-6 and J usage is TRBJ1-1; 7 bases are shared with TRBD1. Trimming took 4 bases from V and 3 from J; bases not matched to a gene: 6. The CDR3 runs 14 residues. CDR1 is SGHDT and CDR2 is YYEEEE in the germline V gene. The CDR3 DNA reads TGTGCCAGCAGCATTACAGGGGAGTACACTGAAGCTTTCTTT. Translation gives CASSITGEYTEAFF.

In its sample, this clonotype was seen a few times. The chain carries TRBV24-1 and TRBJ2-3; TRBD2 matches 7 bases. The CDR3 has 15 amino acids. The V gene end was trimmed by 0 bases and the J gene end by 5 bases; junction bases not matched to a gene: 4. Germline V gene sequence: CDR1 KGHDR, CDR2 SFDVKD. The CDR3 here is CATSDLGLVGDTQYF. CDR3 DNA: TGTGCCACCAGTGATTTGGGACTAGTCGGAGATACGCAGTATTTT.

The J gene is TRBJ2-3, the V gene TRBV24-1; D gene uncertain. This CDR3 is 13 amino acids long. The V gene's germline CDR1 is KGHDR and CDR2 SFDVKD. The V end was cut by 2 bases, the J end by 0 bases, with 2 bases between. The CDR3 protein is CATSDSSTDTQYF. DNA for the CDR3: TGTGCCACCAGTGATTCTAGCACAGATACGCAGTATTTT.

V and J are TRBV25-1 and TRBJ1-4, with no clear D. The CDR3 is 15 residues long. The ends were cut back, 4 bases at V and 3 bases at J, with 12 bases in the middle. Germline V lookup: CDR1 MGHDK, CDR2 SYGVNS. CDR3 nucleotides: TGTGCCAGCAGTGGGGCGGACTCCCCTAATGAAAAACTGTTTTTT. Translated: CASSGADSPNEKLFF.

The rearrangement links TRBV6-1 to TRBJ2-7; no clear D gene. With 0 bases removed from V and 3 bases from J, the gap between germline ends came to 15 bases. This CDR3 has 16 amino acids. Germline values: CDR1 MNHNS, CDR2 SASEGT. The CDR3 here is CASSEALTTLGYEQYF. The CDR3 bases are TGTGCCAGCAGTGAAGCGCTAACAACTTTGGGCTACGAGCAGTACTTC.

This clonotype has at least ten counts. An end of the junction differs from the germline gene, which may be a read error. The gene calls are TRBV7-9 and TRBJ2-7; D tentatively fits TRBD1 or TRBD2 (5 bases each). This CDR3 has 17 residues. Germline CDR1 and CDR2: SEHNR and FQNEAQ (reference sequence). DNA of the CDR3: TGTGCCAGCAGCCTAGCTGGGAGTAAGGGACCCCAGGACGAGCAGTACTTC. Translating it yields CASSLAGSKGPQDEQYF. Together with reference TRBV7-9 and TRBJ2-7, the CDR3 gives the full variable domain: DTGVSQNPRHKITKRGQNVTFRCDPISEHNRLYWYRQTLGQGPEFLTYFQNEAQLEKSRLLSDRFSAERPKGSFSTLEIQRTEQGDSAMYLCASSLAGSKGPQDEQYFGPGTRLTVT.

A note on this clonotype: The missing conserved phenylalanine or tryptophan at the end of this CDR3 makes a read error likely. This chain connects TRBV18 to TRBJ2-7; 10 bases are shared with TRBD1. This CDR3 is built from 15 residues. Germline CDR1 and CDR2: KGHSH and LQKENI. With 4 bases clipped from V and 2 bases from J, the junction kept 5 bases outside the gene matches. CDR3 nucleotide sequence: TGTGCCAGCTCACTGGGACAGGGGTCGACCTACGAGCAGTACCTC. As protein: CASSLGQGSTYEQYL.

This clonotype has at least ten counts. The gene calls are TRBV6-2 or TRBV6-3 and TRBJ1-1, with TRBD1 as a possible D gene (5 bases). The V end lost 4 bases, the J end lost 3 bases, and 15 bases lay between the germline ends. The CDR3 is 15 residues long. CDR1 MNHEY and CDR2 SVGEGT come from the germline V gene. CDR3 coding DNA: TGTGCCAGCAGTTCAGCTAAGGGGCTCTACACTGAAGCTTTCTTT. Residues: CASSSAKGLYTEAFF.

The CDR3 sequence is CASSHRGSGANVLTF. The CDR3 bases are TGTGCCAGCAGCCACAGAGGCTCTGGGGCCAACGTCCTGACTTTC. This chain links TRBV3-1 with TRBJ2-6; D uncertain. The germline V gene encodes CDR1 LGHDT and CDR2 YNNKEL (reference sequence). Trimming took off 3 bases at V and 0 bases at J, with 6 bases between the two ends. The CDR3 runs to 15 residues.

This clonotype was recorded a few times. The CDR3 region is CATSDPQGLNTGELFF. The CDR3 DNA reads as TGTGCCACCAGTGATCCACAGGGATTGAACACCGGGGAGCTGTTTTTT. The gene calls are TRBV24-1 and TRBJ2-2, with D possibly matching TRBD1 (6 bases). V was trimmed by 3 bases and J by 1 base, leaving 11 bases between them. The CDR3 is 16 amino acids. Per germline, CDR1 KGHDR and CDR2 SFDVKD.

This clonotype appeared many times. CDR3 in DNA: TGTGCCAGCAGTCAGGGGGCGTCCTACAATGAGCAGTTCTTC. Encoded protein: CASSQGASYNEQFF. This rearrangement joins TRBV2 to TRBJ2-1; 8 bases are shared with TRBD1. V lost 5 bases to trimming and J lost 1 base; unmatched junction nucleotides: 1. CDR3 length: 14 residues. Germline CDR1 is SNHLY and CDR2 is FYNNEI.

In this sample, this clonotype turned up once. The V gene is TRBV6-1, the J gene TRBJ2-4; D uncertain. The CDR3 sequence is 13 residues long. Trimming shortened V by 2 bases and J by 9 bases, and 11 bases separated the two germline ends. Germline V gene lookup returns CDR1 MNHNS and CDR2 SASEGT. CDR3 nucleotide sequence: TGTGCCAGCAGTGAATCCCCCAGAAGCATTCAGTACTTC. Its translation is CASSESPRSIQYF.

V usage is TRBV10-3 and J usage is TRBJ2-2; 10 nucleotides align to TRBD2. J lost 3 bases, V lost 9 bases, and 1 base had no gene match. Looked up from germline, CDR1 is ENHRY and CDR2 is SYGVKD. The CDR3 runs to 13 residues. This CDR3 reads CAISGRDTGELFF. The CDR3 region has the DNA TGTGCCATAAGCGGGAGGGACACCGGGGAGCTGTTTTTT.

At least ten counts were recorded for this clonotype. The chain couples TRBV7-9 to TRBJ2-3; D unresolved. V was shortened by 4 bases and J by 0 bases, with 8 bases between the two germline ends. From germline, CDR1 is SEHNR and CDR2 FQNEAQ (reference sequence). The CDR3 is 14 amino acids. The CDR3 coding sequence is TGTGCCAGCAGCTCCCCTGCTAGCACAGATACGCAGTATTTT. Its protein product is CASSSPASTDTQYF.

The chain couples TRBV6-1 to TRBJ2-7, with 11 bases aligning to TRBD1. Germline assignment: CDR1 MNHNS and CDR2 SASEGT. This CDR3 region has 16 residues. Trimming cost V 3 bases and J 2 bases; bases outside gene matches: 6. This chain's CDR3 is CASSDRDRGTTYEQYF. As DNA, the CDR3 is TGTGCCAGCAGTGACCGGGACAGGGGGACAACCTACGAGCAGTACTTC.

Of note for this clonotype: A much larger clone is a single base away; this may be a read error. The chain employs TRBV12-3 or TRBV12-4 and TRBJ1-6, with 10 bases that match TRBD1. V was pared by 8 bases and J by 7 bases, with 8 bases of the junction left unmatched. The CDR3 consists of 15 residues. The CDR3 DNA follows: TGTGCCAGCGGGAGGACAGGGGGACTGAATTCACCCCTCCACTTT. Protein: CASGRTGGLNSPLHF.

The chain couples TRBV7-2 to TRBJ2-2, with D hard to call. With 3 bases removed from V and 2 bases from J, the gap between germline ends came to 16 bases. Germline-derived CDR1 and CDR2 are SGHTA and FQGNSA. This CDR3 has 17 residues. CDR3 amino acids: CASSFVVLTLNTGELFF. Here the CDR3 DNA reads TGTGCCAGCAGCTTTGTAGTCCTCACACTTAACACCGGGGAGCTGTTTTTT.

This clonotype was recorded at least ten times. V is TRBV25-1 and J is TRBJ2-1; TRBD1 agrees at 9 bases. From germline, CDR1 is MGHDK and CDR2 SYGVNS. The V gene end was trimmed by 1 base and the J gene end by 4 bases; junction bases not matched to a gene: 2. CDR3 length: 15 amino acids. CDR3 protein: CASSESGTGYNEQFF. Here the CDR3 DNA reads TGTGCCAGCAGTGAATCCGGGACAGGGTACAATGAGCAGTTCTTC.

This clonotype came up a few times. The chain has TRBV18 and TRBJ2-1; TRBD1 matches 9 bases. The CDR3 length is 16 residues. V was pared by 4 bases and J by 8 bases, with 12 bases of the junction left unmatched. Germline values: CDR1 KGHSH, CDR2 LQKENI. CDR3 bases: TGTGCCAGCTCACAAGGGACAGGGCGGTTGGGAGATGAGCAGTTCTTC. Its translation is CASSQGTGRLGDEQFF. The whole variable domain, remainder taken from reference TRBV18 and TRBJ2-1, is NAGVMQNPRHLVRRRGQEARLRCSPMKGHSHVYWYRQLPEEGLKFMVYLQKENIIDESGMPKERFSAEFPKEGPSILRIQQVVRGDSAAYFCASSQGTGRLGDEQFFGPGTRLTVL.

This clonotype has ten or more counts. The chain joins TRBV5-1 to TRBJ1-6; D not resolved. V lost 0 bases to trimming and J lost 3 bases, with 1 base between them. The CDR3 length is 13 residues. Per germline, CDR1 SGHRS and CDR2 YFSETQ. The CDR3 region has the DNA TGCGCCAGCAGCTTGGACTATAATTCACCCCTCCACTTT. It codes for CASSLDYNSPLHF.